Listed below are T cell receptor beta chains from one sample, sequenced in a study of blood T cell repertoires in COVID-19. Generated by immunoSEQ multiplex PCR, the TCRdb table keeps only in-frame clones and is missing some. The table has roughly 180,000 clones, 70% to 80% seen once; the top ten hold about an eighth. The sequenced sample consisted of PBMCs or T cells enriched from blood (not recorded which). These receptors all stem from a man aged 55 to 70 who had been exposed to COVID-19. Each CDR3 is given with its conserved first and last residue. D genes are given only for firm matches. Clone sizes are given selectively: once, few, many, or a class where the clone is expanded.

TGCAGCGTCAGGGTTCACGGGGGACGCAGTACTCTCTACGAGCAGTACTTC,CSVRVHGGRSTLYEQYF,TRBJ2-7,NA,TRBV29-1,NA
TGTGCCAGCAGCTCCACAGGGGCCGCCTCTGGAAACACCATATATTTT,CASSSTGAASGNTIYF,TRBJ1-3,TRBD1,TRBV7-9,NA
TGCAGCGTTACGGCAGGGTCGGCGGAGACCCAGTACTTC,CSVTAGSAETQYF,TRBJ2-5,NA,TRBV29-1,NA
TGCAGTGCTAGCAGGACCGGGGAGCTGTTTTTT,CSASRTGELFF,TRBJ2-2,NA,TRBV20-1,NA
TGTGCCAGCAGCTGGGGGTCGGGACAGGGGACCGCTCACTATGGCTACACCTTC,CASSWGSGQGTAHYGYTF,TRBJ1-2,TRBD1,TRBV5-6,few
TGTGCCATCAGTGTAGAGTCGGGTGGCACTGAAGCTTTCTTT,CAISVESGGTEAFF,TRBJ1-1,NA,TRBV10-3,NA
TGTGCCAGCAGAGCGTCTAGCACAGATACGCAGTATTTT,CASRASSTDTQYF,TRBJ2-3,NA,TRBV12-3/TRBV12-4,NA
TGTGCCAGCAAGCGGAACTCCTACAATGAGCAGTTCTTC,CASKRNSYNEQFF,TRBJ2-1,NA,TRBV12-3/TRBV12-4,few
TGCGCCAGCAGCTTGAAAACGAAGCGGGACAGGTTTTTCGGGGCCAACGTCCTGACTTTC,CASSLKTKRDRFFGANVLTF,TRBJ2-6,NA,TRBV5-1,NA
TGTGCCAGCAGCTCTAGCGGGACGGGGGGGGAGCTGTTTTTT,CASSSSGTGGELFF,TRBJ2-2,TRBD2,TRBV7-2,NA
TGTGCCACCAGTGATATGGGACAGGGCACAGATACGCAGTATTTT,CATSDMGQGTDTQYF,TRBJ2-3,TRBD1,TRBV24-1,NA
TGTGCCAGCAGCCCTCGGAATGACAGGGGAAGCACCGGGGAGCTGTTTTTT,CASSPRNDRGSTGELFF,TRBJ2-2,TRBD1,TRBV14,NA
TGTGCCAGCAGCCAGGCCCCCGGGGTCAAACCCCCTCTGAATGGCTACACCTTC,CASSQAPGVKPPLNGYTF,TRBJ1-2,NA,TRBV14,NA
TGTGCCAGCAGCCAAGATTTCGGGGCTAACTATGGCTACACCTTC,CASSQDFGANYGYTF,TRBJ1-2,NA,TRBV7-9,NA
TGCGCCAGCAGCCCCTGGCCCGGGACAGGAAACTCTGGGGCCAACGTCCTGACTTTC,CASSPWPGTGNSGANVLTF,TRBJ2-6,TRBD1,TRBV4-3,NA
TGTGCCAGCGCAGATCGACTCCCTCACACAGATACGCAGTATTTT,CASADRLPHTDTQYF,TRBJ2-3,NA,TRBV2,NA
TGTGCCAGCAAAAACTCGGGACAGGCAGGGGAGCAGTACTTC,CASKNSGQAGEQYF,TRBJ2-7,TRBD1,TRBV28,NA
TGCGCCAGCAGCCAAATCAGGGGGATTAATGGCTACACCTTC,CASSQIRGINGYTF,TRBJ1-2,TRBD1,TRBV4-1,NA
TGTGCCAGCAGTTCTACCTGGAATCAGCCCCAGCATTTT,CASSSTWNQPQHF,TRBJ1-5,NA,TRBV28,few
TGTGCCAGCAGGGGAGACGGGGGCTACACCTTC,CASRGDGGYTF,TRBJ1-2,NA,TRBV6-5,NA
TGTGCCAGCAGATATCCACTCCCTGAGACCCAGTACTTC,CASRYPLPETQYF,TRBJ2-5,NA,TRBV5-8,once
TGTGCCATCAGTGTCGGACAGGGTAATGGCTACACCTTC,CAISVGQGNGYTF,TRBJ1-2,TRBD1,TRBV10-3,NA
TGTGCCAGCAGCTTGGTTGGAGGTGAAGCTTTCTTT,CASSLVGGEAFF,TRBJ1-1,NA,TRBV5-4,few
TGTGCCAGCCAATCCATGGGGACAGAGCTAATCTATGGCTACACCTTC,CASQSMGTELIYGYTF,TRBJ1-2,TRBD1,TRBV5-5,once
TGTGCCAGTAGTATTGAAACTGCCCTTAATGAAAAACTGTTTTTT,CASSIETALNEKLFF,TRBJ1-4,NA,TRBV19,NA
TGCAGTGCGGACTCATATGGGGAGCTGTTTTTT,CSADSYGELFF,TRBJ2-2,NA,TRBV20-1,once
TGCAGCGTTGAAAGAGCCAATGGCTATGGCTACACCTTC,CSVERANGYGYTF,TRBJ1-2,NA,TRBV29-1,few
TGTGCCAGCAGTCCCCGACAGGGGGCAATGGGGAACTCCTATAATTCACCCCTCCACTTT,CASSPRQGAMGNSYNSPLHF,TRBJ1-6,TRBD1,TRBV27,NA
TGTGCCAGCAGCGTAGTCGGCCAAGAGACCCAGTACTTC,CASSVVGQETQYF,TRBJ2-5,NA,TRBV9,NA
TGTGCCACCAGTGACCCGAAGACAGGGCGCACCGGGGAGCTGTTTTTT,CATSDPKTGRTGELFF,TRBJ2-2,TRBD1,TRBV24-1,few
TGTGCCAGCAGCGGAAACAGGGGGGGTGGTGAGCAGTACTTC,CASSGNRGGGEQYF,TRBJ2-7,NA,TRBV11-3,NA
TGTGCCAGCAGCTCCGGACAGGGGGGGGTCAATGAGCAGTTCTTC,CASSSGQGGVNEQFF,TRBJ2-1,TRBD1,TRBV7-2,NA
TGTGCCAGCAGCACCAAGACTAGCGGACGCCAAGAGACCCAGTACTTC,CASSTKTSGRQETQYF,TRBJ2-5,TRBD2,TRBV7-6,few
TGTGCCAGCAGCTTAGATACGGGAGTGGCCGGGGAGCTGTTTTTT,CASSLDTGVAGELFF,TRBJ2-2,NA,TRBV7-2,NA
TGTGCCAGCAGTTTAGCGAGGACAGGGTCCCTCACCGGGGAGCTGTTTTTT,CASSLARTGSLTGELFF,TRBJ2-2,TRBD1,TRBV27,NA
TGTGCCAGCAGCCCAGAGACAGAAGAGACCCAGTACTTC,CASSPETEETQYF,TRBJ2-5,NA,TRBV7-9,once
TGTGCCAGTAGTCAGCCGGTTGGGGCTTCACCCCTCCACTTT,CASSQPVGASPLHF,TRBJ1-6,NA,TRBV19,NA
TGTGCCAGCAGTGAGGGGACAGGGGGCGCGTGGCCCCAGCATTTT,CASSEGTGGAWPQHF,TRBJ1-5,TRBD1,TRBV2,NA
TGTGCCACCAGAAGGCCGGGACTAGCGGGAGGGCCAGTCAATGAGCAGTTCTTC,CATRRPGLAGGPVNEQFF,TRBJ2-1,TRBD2,TRBV27,NA
TGTGCCAGCAGCTTGGCGGGAGGCGGTGAGCAGTTCTTC,CASSLAGGGEQFF,TRBJ2-1,TRBD2,TRBV7-9,NA
TGTGCCTGGAACGAGGGGGGAGGGGCTCAGCCCCAGCATTTT,CAWNEGGGAQPQHF,TRBJ1-5,NA,TRBV30,NA
TGTGCCAGCTCACTTCAAACAGGGGGCGCTGGGGCCAACGTCCTGACTTTC,CASSLQTGGAGANVLTF,TRBJ2-6,TRBD1,TRBV18,NA
TGTGCCAGCAGCGCCGGCGTACTAGCGGGAGACAATGAGCAGTTCTTC,CASSAGVLAGDNEQFF,TRBJ2-1,TRBD2,TRBV5-4,NA
TGTGCCAGCTCACCACTGAGAACGAGCGGGTGGGGGGGCACAGATACGCAGTATTTT,CASSPLRTSGWGGTDTQYF,TRBJ2-3,NA,TRBV18,NA
TGTGCCAGCAGCGCTGTAACCGGGACAGCCTTGAGGGAGCAGTACTTC,CASSAVTGTALREQYF,TRBJ2-7,TRBD1,TRBV9,NA
TGTGCCAGTAGTATCATAAGAGGGAAATTTAACACTGAAGCTTTCTTT,CASSIIRGKFNTEAFF,TRBJ1-1,NA,TRBV19,NA
TGTGCCAGCAGCCAAGATCAGGGACAGGGGGGACGGTATGGCTACACCTTC,CASSQDQGQGGRYGYTF,TRBJ1-2,TRBD1,TRBV3-1/TRBV3-2,NA
TGCGCCAGCAGCTCCCTTTCGGGACAGGGCTTCTCCTACGAGCAGTACTTC,CASSSLSGQGFSYEQYF,TRBJ2-7,TRBD1,TRBV5-1,few
TGTGCCAGCAGGGGGGTCAGGGCGGGGAACATTCAGTACTTC,CASRGVRAGNIQYF,TRBJ2-4,NA,TRBV2,NA
TGTGCCAGCAGTTCGGGGAATGAGCAGTTCTTC,CASSSGNEQFF,TRBJ2-1,NA,TRBV6-5,few